This T cell receptor beta chain was recovered during a study of T cells in Graves' hyperthyroidism and ophthalmopathy. Trimming removed 6 bases from V and 4 bases from J, with 16 bases in between. The CDR3 spans 15 residues. Germline-derived CDR1 and CDR2 are SGHTA and FQGNSA. This clonotype was found many times. RNA transcripts yielded amplified TCR beta CDR3 regions. With the HTBI primer set, the TCR CDR3 went through a first round of RT-PCR. TCRdb reanalysed the multiplex PCR reads using MiXCR and keeps one entry per CDR3 protein. Of about 560,000 distinct CDR3 sequences in the sample, approximately 14% were seen once. The study defined stable Graves' hyperthyroidism as no ophthalmopathy progression within 18 months. Clinical symptoms, serum thyroxine and TRAb, thyroid ultrasound and orbital computed tomography together formed the diagnostic basis.

The material sequenced was blood. The source of this sequence is a woman in her 30s with Graves' hyperthyroidism. The chain is built from TRBV7-2 and TRBJ2-1; D may match TRBD1 or TRBD2 (5 bases each). CDR3 bases: TGTGCCAGCAGAAGACCCGGGACGGCTTACAATGAGCAGTTCTTC. This codes for CASRRPGTAYNEQFF.